This TCR beta chain was found in a study of shared clonotypes between healthy human individuals. Study-level points and caveats: Blood alone was sampled, and tissue repertoires likely differ.

With regard to this clone: Its target is not known. The sample holds other DNA sequences that translate to the same CDR3.

Data came from immunoSEQ multiplex PCR; TCRdb stores just in-frame clones and leaves some out. The profile shows approximately 500,000 clones, 70% to 80% of them singletons. Germline loops: CDR1 SEHNR, CDR2 FQNEAQ (reference sequence). The CDR3 sequence is 14 residues long. V was shortened by 5 bases and J by 0 bases, with 7 bases between the two germline ends. V usage is TRBV7-9 and J usage is TRBJ1-4; D is possibly TRBD1 (5 bases). The receptor was isolated from a woman in her forties in good health. Some clones in this sample may be carry-over from other donors' samples. Sequencing was done on a sample of PBMCs. CDR3 sequence reads: CASSLTATNEKLFF. In DNA, the CDR3 is TGTGCCAGCAGCCTGACAGCAACTAATGAAAAACTGTTTTTT. Based on the CDR3 plus reference TRBV7-9 and TRBJ1-4, the full variable domain is DTGVSQNPRHKITKRGQNVTFRCDPISEHNRLYWYRQTLGQGPEFLTYFQNEAQLEKSRLLSDRFSAERPKGSFSTLEIQRTEQGDSAMYLCASSLTATNEKLFFGSGTQLSVL.